The 29 T cell receptor beta chains in this list originate from one sample, sequenced in a study of neurological immune-mediated disorders. TCRdb re-derived calls from the 5' RACE reads in MiXCR, one entry per CDR3 protein. Of roughly 50,000 distinct CDR3 sequences in the sample, 3.5% to 5.5% were seen once. The specimen sequenced was PBMCs. The receptor source for this set is an older woman with multiple sclerosis.

This clonotype was detected only a few times. The chain recombines TRBV11-2 with TRBJ2-3; D not certain. Trimming took 3 bases from V and 4 from J, leaving 8 bases between them. The germline V gene has CDR1 SGHAT and CDR2 FQNNGV. CDR3 length: 13 amino acids. As DNA, the CDR3 is TGTGCCAGCAGCTTTCCCGATTCAGATACGCAGTATTTT. Translation: CASSFPDSDTQYF.

Many counts were recorded for this clonotype. The rearrangement uses TRBV24-1 and TRBJ2-3; D gene uncertain. CDR1 is KGHDR and CDR2 is SFDVKD in the germline V gene. The length of the CDR3 is 12 residues. V gave up 0 bases and J gave up 5 bases, with 2 bases separating them. The CDR3 sequence is CATSDLLDTQYF. In DNA form, the CDR3 reads TGTGCCACCAGTGATTTGTTAGATACGCAGTATTTT.

This clonotype was detected many times. The J gene is TRBJ2-3, the V gene TRBV2; weak D call: TRBD2 (6 bases). The length of the CDR3 is 15 residues. V was cut by 7 bases and J by 0 bases, with 14 bases left in between. Germline CDR1 reads SNHLY; CDR2 reads FYNNEI. Here the CDR3 DNA reads TGTGCCAGCACTTTGGACTACTCAAGCACAGATACGCAGTATTTT. As protein: CASTLDYSSTDTQYF.

In its sample, this clonotype was seen many times. The V call is TRBV20-1, the J call TRBJ2-1, with 9 nucleotides matching TRBD2. This CDR3 spans 15 amino acids. Looked up from germline, CDR1 is DFQATT and CDR2 is SNEGSKA (reference sequence). After removal of 1 base from V and 6 bases from J, the junction contained 7 bases not matched to a gene. The CDR3, as DNA: TGCAGTGCTAGAGTCTTTGCGGGAGGGTTCAATGAGCAGTTCTTC. Translation: CSARVFAGGFNEQFF.

The table lists this clonotype with many counts. CDR3 nucleotide sequence: TGCAGTGCTACCCGGGACAGGGGGCCAAAGACCCAGTACTTC. It specifies CSATRDRGPKTQYF. The J gene is TRBJ2-5, the V gene TRBV20-1, with 12 bases aligning to TRBD1. The length of the CDR3 is 14 residues. Germline-derived CDR1 and CDR2 are DFQATT and SNEGSKA (reference sequence). Germline trimming cut 4 bases from V and 6 bases from J; bases unmatched to any gene: 6.

This clonotype was picked up many times. The chain combines TRBV10-3 with TRBJ2-3; 8 bases are a match to TRBD2. The J segment lost 4 bases and the V segment lost 8 bases, leaving 17 bases of the junction unmatched. CDR1 ENHRY and CDR2 SYGVKD come from the germline V gene. CDR3 length: 17 amino acids. As DNA, the CDR3 is TGTGCCATCTCCGAGCGGGGGCTACAACGTCCGGCAGATACGCAGTATTTT. Protein product: CAISERGLQRPADTQYF.

Only a few counts were recorded for this clonotype. The gene calls are TRBV7-8 and TRBJ2-3; 11 bases match TRBD2. Trimming cost V 4 bases and J 4 bases; bases outside gene matches: 7. This CDR3 is built from 16 residues. Germline V CDR1 and CDR2: SGHVS, FQNEAQ. The CDR3 sequence: CASSSATSGIADTQYF. The CDR3 region has the DNA TGTGCCAGCAGCTCCGCGACTAGCGGGATAGCAGATACGCAGTATTTT.

The rearrangement uses TRBV7-2 and TRBJ2-3; TRBD2 is a possible D gene (5 bases). The V end was cut by 5 bases, the J end by 3 bases, with 15 bases between. In germline, CDR1 is SGHTA, CDR2 FQGNSA. The length of the CDR3 is 15 residues. Written as DNA, the CDR3 is TGTGCCAGCAGCACTAATCTAGCCATAACAGATACGCAGTATTTT. Translated, it gives CASSTNLAITDTQYF.

This clonotype was detected only a few times. V and J are TRBV15 and TRBJ2-1, with TRBD1 matching 8 bases. J lost 5 bases, V lost 3 bases, and 3 bases had no gene match. There are 14 residues in the CDR3. The V gene's germline CDR1 is LNHNV and CDR2 YYDKDF (reference sequence). The CDR3 protein is CATSRDRANNEQFF. For the CDR3, the DNA is TGTGCCACCAGCAGGGACAGGGCCAACAATGAGCAGTTCTTC.

This clonotype came up many times. This chain links TRBV28 with TRBJ1-2; D remains unclear. Per the germline V gene, CDR1 is MDHEN and CDR2 is SYDVKM. V was trimmed by 2 bases and J by 1 base, leaving 2 bases between them. The CDR3 has 12 amino acids. In DNA, the CDR3 is TGTGCCAGCAGTTTAAGTAACTATGGCTACACCTTC. Protein sequence: CASSLSNYGYTF.

A word on this clonotype: With a much larger clone just one base away, this may be a read error. The genes are TRBV9 and TRBJ2-2; 7 bases are a match to TRBD2. Trimming took 2 bases from V and 2 from J; bases not matched to a gene: 6. Germline V gene data show CDR1 as SGDLS and CDR2 as YYNGEE. CDR3 size: 16 residues. DNA of the CDR3: TGTGCCAGCAGCGTGCAGGCGGGGGAAAACACCGGGGAGCTGTTTTTT. It translates to CASSVQAGENTGELFF.

At least ten counts were recorded for this clonotype. The chain uses TRBV10-3 and TRBJ2-5, with D perhaps TRBD2 (6 bases). CDR1 and CDR2 (germline): ENHRY, SYGVKD. Trimming removed 10 bases from V and 1 base from J, with 13 bases in between. This CDR3 is built from 13 residues. This CDR3 is CATRRGLQETQYF. As DNA, the CDR3 is TGTGCCACCCGACGGGGACTCCAAGAGACCCAGTACTTC.

The table lists this clonotype with many counts. The chain uses TRBV24-1 and TRBJ1-2; D may be TRBD1 (5 bases). V lost 1 base and J lost 8, with 13 bases in between. The CDR3 consists of 14 residues. Germline values: CDR1 KGHDR, CDR2 SFDVKD. CDR3 sequence: CATSDLSREQGYTF. In DNA form, the CDR3 reads TGTGCCACCAGTGATTTATCCAGGGAGCAAGGCTACACCTTC.

This clonotype was counted ten times or more. This chain links TRBV7-2 with TRBJ1-1; 11 positions match TRBD1. Trimming at V came to 1 base and at J to 0 bases, leaving 1 base not matched to a gene. Per the germline V gene, CDR1 is SGHTA and CDR2 is FQGNSA. The CDR3 is made up of 16 amino acids. The DNA for the CDR3 is TGTGCCAGCAGCTTAGGGGGACAGGGGGTGAACACTGAAGCTTTCTTT. Protein sequence: CASSLGGQGVNTEAFF.

V is TRBV20-1 and J is TRBJ2-5; D gene uncertain. The CDR3 has 14 amino acids. The V end was cut by 3 bases, the J end by 2 bases, with 13 bases between. Germline V lookup: CDR1 DFQATT, CDR2 SNEGSKA (reference sequence). The CDR3 DNA reads TGCAGTGCTAGTAGGTCAGCGATTCAAGAGACCCAGTACTTC. Protein sequence: CSASRSAIQETQYF.

This clonotype was counted ten times or more. The CDR3 DNA reads as TGCAGCCTCACCTCCCCGACTAGCGGGATTTCAGATACGCAGTATTTT. This encodes CSLTSPTSGISDTQYF. This chain uses TRBV29-1 with TRBJ2-3, with 11 bases aligning to TRBD2. Germline CDR1 reads SQVTM; CDR2 reads ANQGSEA. The CDR3 sequence is 16 residues long. The junction had 14 bases not matched to a gene; V was cut back by 8 bases and J by 4 bases.

This clonotype was found many times. The CDR3 sequence: CASSLEAGPYNEQFF. CDR3 bases: TGCGCCAGCAGCTTGGAAGCGGGTCCCTACAATGAGCAGTTCTTC. This chain connects TRBV5-1 to TRBJ2-1; TRBD2 is a possible D gene (6 bases). There are 15 residues in the CDR3. V was shortened by 0 bases and J by 2 bases, with 9 bases between the two germline ends. The V gene's germline CDR1 is SGHRS and CDR2 YFSETQ.

The chain links TRBV7-2 to TRBJ2-3, with 14 nucleotides matching TRBD2. After removal of 6 bases from V and 6 bases from J, the junction contained 5 bases not matched to a gene. Germline assignment: CDR1 SGHTA and CDR2 FQGNSA. The CDR3 contains 15 residues. The CDR3 coding sequence is TGTGCCAGCAGAAAGGGACTAGCGGGAGCCGATACGCAGTATTTT. Translation: CASRKGLAGADTQYF. The full variable domain, its missing parts supplied by reference TRBV7-2 and TRBJ2-3, is GAGVSQSPSNKVTEKGKDVELRCDPISGHTALYWYRQSLGQGLEFLIYFQGNSAPDKSGLPSDRFSAERTGGSVSTLTIQRTQQEDSAVYLCASRKGLAGADTQYFGPGTRLTVL.

This clonotype was counted at least ten times. This chain connects TRBV27 to TRBJ2-7; TRBD1 is a possible D gene (7 bases). The CDR3 loop spans 15 amino acids. Germline V lookup: CDR1 MNHEY, CDR2 SMNVEV (reference sequence). Deletions cut 6 bases from V and 2 bases from J, with 17 bases between. DNA for the CDR3: TGTGCCAGCAGGCTCCAGGCGGGACAGCCCTACGAGCAGTACTTC. Translation gives CASRLQAGQPYEQYF.

The table lists this clonotype with many counts. This chain joins TRBV5-1 and TRBJ2-2; no definite D call. V was cut by 3 bases and J by 8 bases, with 5 bases left in between. Germline loops: CDR1 SGHRS, CDR2 YFSETQ. This CDR3 has 11 residues. The chain's CDR3 is CASSSMGELFF. The CDR3 DNA reads TGCGCCAGCAGCTCCATGGGGGAGCTGTTTTTT. The variable domain in full, with the rest retrieved from reference TRBV5-1 and TRBJ2-2, is KAGVTQTPRYLIKTRGQQVTLSCSPISGHRSVSWYQQTPGQGLQFLFEYFSETQRNKGNFPGRFSGRQFSNSRSEMNVSTLELGDSALYLCASSSMGELFFGEGSRLTVL.

This clonotype was detected ten times or more. CDR3 sequence (DNA): TGTGCCACCAGTGACTACGACAGGGTCTATGGCTACACCTTC. Protein: CATSDYDRVYGYTF. This chain joins TRBV24-1 and TRBJ1-2; 7 bases agree with TRBD1. CDR3 size: 14 residues. Trimming cost V 4 bases and J 4 bases; bases outside gene matches: 5. Germline-derived CDR1 and CDR2 are KGHDR and SFDVKD.

The chain joins TRBV24-1 to TRBJ2-2; D is tentatively TRBD1 or TRBD2 (7 bases each). Deletions cut 3 bases from V and 5 bases from J, with 12 bases between. The V gene's germline CDR1 is KGHDR and CDR2 SFDVKD. This CDR3 has 15 residues. The CDR3: CATSDPRGGTGELFF. CDR3 in DNA: TGTGCCACCAGTGATCCCAGGGGGGGGACCGGGGAGCTGTTTTTT.

This clonotype was seen a few times. The chain carries TRBV27 and TRBJ2-7; TRBD2 matches 10 bases. With V trimmed by 5 bases and J by 7 bases, 11 bases remained unmatched. The CDR3 spans 15 residues. CDR1 is MNHEY and CDR2 is SMNVEV in the germline V gene (reference sequence). CDR3 loop: CASSPGASGRGEQYV. In DNA form, the CDR3 reads TGTGCCAGCAGTCCCGGGGCTAGCGGGAGAGGGGAGCAGTACGTC.

This clonotype showed up many times. The chain couples TRBV5-1 to TRBJ1-2; D unresolved. CDR3 length: 13 residues. From germline, CDR1 is SGHRS and CDR2 YFSETQ. The ends were cut back, 1 base at V and 6 bases at J, with 10 bases in the middle. This CDR3 is CASSLRFGDGYTF. DNA for the CDR3: TGCGCCAGCAGCTTGCGATTTGGGGATGGCTACACCTTC.

The sample holds many counts of this clonotype. The V call is TRBV20-1, the J call TRBJ2-5, with 13 positions matching TRBD2. CDR3 length: 17 amino acids. With V trimmed by 6 bases and J by 4 bases, 14 bases remained unmatched. From germline, CDR1 is DFQATT and CDR2 SNEGSKA (reference sequence). CDR3 sequence: CSAARTSGRIRGETQYF. The CDR3 DNA reads as TGCAGTGCCGCCCGGACTAGCGGGAGAATACGGGGAGAGACCCAGTACTTC.

This clonotype was seen only a few times. V usage is TRBV3-1 and J usage is TRBJ2-5; tentatively, D is TRBD1 (5 bases). The germline V and J ends were trimmed by 6 bases and 5 bases, with 16 bases remaining between them. Germline CDR1 LGHDT, CDR2 YNNKEL (reference sequence). This CDR3 contains 14 residues. The CDR3 here is CASRYSTVTETQYF. CDR3 DNA sequence: TGTGCCAGCAGATATTCGACAGTAACGGAGACCCAGTACTTC.

This clonotype was found many times. The rearrangement joins TRBV20-1 to TRBJ1-2; possibly TRBD1 for D (5 bases). Germline V gene data show CDR1 as DFQATT and CDR2 as SNEGSKA (reference sequence). The length of the CDR3 is 11 residues. The CDR3 region has the DNA TGCACGGGCGGGACGAACTATGGCTACACCTTC. This sequence encodes CTGGTNYGYTF.

This clonotype was seen only once. It is likely a read error, because the conserved phenylalanine at the end of the CDR3 is missing. V and J are TRBV12-3 or TRBV12-4 and TRBJ1-2; 11 nucleotides match TRBD1. The ends lost 5 bases at V and 4 bases at J; junction bases unmatched: 6. This CDR3 is built from 15 residues. CDR3 residues: CASSHTGQGAYGYTN. The CDR3 bases are TGTGCCAGCAGTCATACCGGACAGGGGGCCTATGGCTACACCAAC.

This clonotype has a count of ten or more. The chain employs TRBV7-3 and TRBJ2-1; 9 bases map to TRBD1. The CDR3 has 15 amino acids. Germline loops: CDR1 SGHTA, CDR2 FQGTGA. V dropped 5 bases and J dropped 2; count of bases not matched to a gene: 4. Written as DNA, the CDR3 is TGTGCCAGCAGCCCAGGGACAGGGCCCTACAATGAGCAGTTCTTC. Protein sequence: CASSPGTGPYNEQFF. Using reference TRBV7-3 and TRBJ2-1 for the parts outside the CDR3, the full variable domain is GAGVSQTPSNKVTEKGKYVELRCDPISGHTALYWYRQSLGQGPEFLIYFQGTGAADDSGLPNDRFFAVRPEGSVSTLKIQRTERGDSAVYLCASSPGTGPYNEQFFGPGTRLTVL.